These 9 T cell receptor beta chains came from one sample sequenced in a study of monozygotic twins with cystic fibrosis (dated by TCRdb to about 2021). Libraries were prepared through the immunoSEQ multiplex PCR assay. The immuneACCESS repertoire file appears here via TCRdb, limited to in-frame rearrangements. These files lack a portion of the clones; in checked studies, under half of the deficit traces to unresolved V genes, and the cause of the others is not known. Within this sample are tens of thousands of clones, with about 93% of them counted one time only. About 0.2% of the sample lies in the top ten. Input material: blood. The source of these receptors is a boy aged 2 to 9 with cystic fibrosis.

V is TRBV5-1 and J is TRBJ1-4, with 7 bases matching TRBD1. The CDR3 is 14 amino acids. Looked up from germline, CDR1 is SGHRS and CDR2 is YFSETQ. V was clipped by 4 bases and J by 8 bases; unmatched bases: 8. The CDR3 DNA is TGCGCCAGCAGCCTCAACAGGGGTGGGGAAAAACTGTTTTTT. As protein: CASSLNRGGEKLFF. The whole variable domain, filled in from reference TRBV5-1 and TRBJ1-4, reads KAGVTQTPRYLIKTRGQQVTLSCSPISGHRSVSWYQQTPGQGLQFLFEYFSETQRNKGNFPGRFSGRQFSNSRSEMNVSTLELGDSALYLCASSLNRGGEKLFFGSGTQLSVL.

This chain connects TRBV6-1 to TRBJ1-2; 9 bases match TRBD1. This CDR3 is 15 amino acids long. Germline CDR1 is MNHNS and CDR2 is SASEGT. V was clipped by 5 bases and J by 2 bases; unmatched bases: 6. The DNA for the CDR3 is TGTGCCAGCAGTTCGGGGACAGGGAAGAACTATGGCTACACCTTC. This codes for CASSSGTGKNYGYTF.

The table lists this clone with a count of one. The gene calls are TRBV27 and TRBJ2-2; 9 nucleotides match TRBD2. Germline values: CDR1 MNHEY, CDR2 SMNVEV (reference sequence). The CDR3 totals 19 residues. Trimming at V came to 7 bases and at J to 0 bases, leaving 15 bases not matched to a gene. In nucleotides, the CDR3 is TGTGCCAGCACCCCTAGGGCTAGCGGGGTGGACACGAACACCGGGGAGCTGTTTTTT. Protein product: CASTPRASGVDTNTGELFF.

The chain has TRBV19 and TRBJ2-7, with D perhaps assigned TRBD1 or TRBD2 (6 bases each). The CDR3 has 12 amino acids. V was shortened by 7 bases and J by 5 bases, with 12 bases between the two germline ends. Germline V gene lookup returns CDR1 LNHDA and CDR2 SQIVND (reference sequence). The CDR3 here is CASKGGTDEQYF. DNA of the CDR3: TGTGCCAGTAAGGGGGGTACCGACGAGCAGTACTTC.

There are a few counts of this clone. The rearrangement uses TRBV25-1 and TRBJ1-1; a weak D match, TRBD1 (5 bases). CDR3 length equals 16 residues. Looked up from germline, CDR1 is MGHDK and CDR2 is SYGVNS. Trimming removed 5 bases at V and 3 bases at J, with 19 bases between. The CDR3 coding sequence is TGTGCCAGCAGTAACCCAGGGAGAGAAGGAGACACTGAAGCTTTCTTT. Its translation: CASSNPGREGDTEAFF.

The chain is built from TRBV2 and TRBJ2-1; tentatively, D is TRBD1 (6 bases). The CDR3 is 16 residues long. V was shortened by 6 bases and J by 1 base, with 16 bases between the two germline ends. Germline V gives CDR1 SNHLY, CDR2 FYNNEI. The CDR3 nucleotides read TGTGCCAGCAGCGTAGACAGGCAGGGGTCCTACAATGAGCAGTTCTTC. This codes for CASSVDRQGSYNEQFF.

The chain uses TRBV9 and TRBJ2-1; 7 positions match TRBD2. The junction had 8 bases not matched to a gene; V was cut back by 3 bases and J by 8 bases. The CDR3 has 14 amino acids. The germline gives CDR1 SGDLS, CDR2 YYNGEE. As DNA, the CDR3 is TGTGCCAGCAGCGCCCGGGTCCGGGGGGATGAGCAGTTCTTC. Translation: CASSARVRGDEQFF.

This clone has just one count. CDR3 nucleotides: TGTGCCACCAGCAGAGATCGAGGCTACGAGCAGTACTTC. Protein sequence: CATSRDRGYEQYF. The V call is TRBV15, the J call TRBJ2-7; D gene unclear. The V end was cut by 0 bases, the J end by 3 bases, with 6 bases between. Germline V lookup: CDR1 LNHNV, CDR2 YYDKDF (reference sequence). The CDR3 is 13 residues long.

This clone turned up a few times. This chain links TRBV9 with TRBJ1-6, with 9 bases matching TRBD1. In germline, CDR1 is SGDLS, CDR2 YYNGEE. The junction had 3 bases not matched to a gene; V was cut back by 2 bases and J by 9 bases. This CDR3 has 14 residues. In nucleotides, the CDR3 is TGTGCCAGCAGCGTCGGGACAGGGAGTTCACCCCTCCACTTT. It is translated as CASSVGTGSSPLHF.